This T cell receptor (beta chain) was recovered during a study of OX40 agonist ivuxolimab in advanced cancers. Study results and limitations: On average, CD8+ T cells showed a greater number of expanded clones than CD4+.

Profiled with immunoSEQ multiplex PCR; TCRdb holds only in-frame clones, not every one. The sample lists more than 50,000 clones; 85% to 90% were seen once. J gave up 2 bases and V 2 bases, and 2 bases lay outside the gene matches. Germline assignment: CDR1 MNHEY and CDR2 SVGAGI. This CDR3 comprises 15 residues. Note on this clone: Its antigen remains unknown.

This TCR derives from an adult with an advanced solid tumor such as melanoma, head and neck, liver or kidney cancer. This chain links TRBV6-5 with TRBJ1-4; 7 bases match TRBD1. Source: CD4+ or CD8+ T cells sorted from blood, taken in a trial of the OX40 agonist ivuxolimab. The CDR3 region is CASSYIQGTNEKLFF. The DNA of the CDR3 is TGTGCCAGCAGTTACATACAGGGGACTAATGAAAAACTGTTTTTT.